This T cell receptor (beta chain) came from a study of tumor-infiltrating lymphocytes in primary liver carcinoma. Study in general: Surgeons treated the primary liver carcinoma of the patients by surgical resection. T1-T3 N0M0 was the stage of the tumors, which were about 4.2 to 10 cm across.

V lost 5 bases, J lost 5 bases, and 8 bases stayed unmatched. The CDR3 is 15 residues long. Germline V gives CDR1 MNHEY, CDR2 SVGEGT. General study results and limits: Since the samples were bulk and unsorted, the CD4+ and CD8+ repertoires were not compared. Relative to blood, tumors carried a significantly larger fraction of the repertoire in their top 250 clones (p = 0.039).

Total RNA amounting to 500 ng was the source from which TCR beta cDNA was made with a constant-region primer. Construction of TCR beta libraries relied on three successive nested multiplex PCR rounds employing slightly modified ARM-PCR. TRBV1-TRBV30 forward primers paired with a C-beta reverse primer were used in the first two PCR rounds, which ran approximately 10 cycles each. TCRdb reprocessed the multiplex PCR reads via MiXCR and lists one record per CDR3 protein. The sample has 310,000 or so distinct CDR3 sequences, approximately 58% seen once; the top ten hold approximately 15%. As for this clonotype: Its antigen is as yet unknown.

Extraction also yielded germline DNA, while blood RNA was obtained from unsorted whole blood. The sample consisted of peripheral blood. This chain links TRBV6-2 or TRBV6-3 with TRBJ2-3; TRBD1 agrees at 9 bases. This receptor was obtained from a woman aged 30 to 39 with primary liver carcinoma and hepatitis B virus infection. CDR3 sequence reads: CASSPYGTGRDTQYF. The CDR3 DNA follows: TGTGCCAGCAGTCCGTACGGGACAGGGAGAGATACGCAGTATTTT.